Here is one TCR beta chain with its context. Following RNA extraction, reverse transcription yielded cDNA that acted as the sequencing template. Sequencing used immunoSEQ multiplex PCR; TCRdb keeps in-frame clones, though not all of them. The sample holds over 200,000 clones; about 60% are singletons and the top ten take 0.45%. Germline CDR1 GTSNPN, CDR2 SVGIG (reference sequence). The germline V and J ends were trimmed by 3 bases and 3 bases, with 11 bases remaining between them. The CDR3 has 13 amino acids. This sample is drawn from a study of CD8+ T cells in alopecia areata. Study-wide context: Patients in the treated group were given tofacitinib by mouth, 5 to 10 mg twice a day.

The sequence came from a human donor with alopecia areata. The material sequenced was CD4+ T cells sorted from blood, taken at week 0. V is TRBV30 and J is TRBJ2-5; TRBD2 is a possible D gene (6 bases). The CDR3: CAWRPGGKETQYF. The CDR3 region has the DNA TGTGCCTGGAGACCCGGCGGGAAAGAGACCCAGTACTTC.